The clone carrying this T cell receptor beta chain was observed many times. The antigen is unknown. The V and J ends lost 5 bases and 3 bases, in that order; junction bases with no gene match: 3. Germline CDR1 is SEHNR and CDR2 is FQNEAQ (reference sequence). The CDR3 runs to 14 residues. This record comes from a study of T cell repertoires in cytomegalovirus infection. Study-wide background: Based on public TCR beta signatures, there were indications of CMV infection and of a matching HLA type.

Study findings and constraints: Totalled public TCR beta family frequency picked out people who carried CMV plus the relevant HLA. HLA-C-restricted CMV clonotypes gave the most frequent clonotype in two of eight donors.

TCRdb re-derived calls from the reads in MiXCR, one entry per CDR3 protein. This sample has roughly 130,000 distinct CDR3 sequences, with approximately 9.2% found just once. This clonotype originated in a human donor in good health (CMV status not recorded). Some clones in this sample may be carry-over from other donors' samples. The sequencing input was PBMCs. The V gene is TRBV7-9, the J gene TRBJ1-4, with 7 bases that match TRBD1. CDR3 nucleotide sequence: TGTGCCAGCAGCCCGGGACAGTCTAATGAAAAACTGTTTTTT. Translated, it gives CASSPGQSNEKLFF.